This T cell receptor beta chain derives from a study of blood T cell repertoires in COVID-19. Study information: The study drew acute and convalescent COVID-19 samples from the United States, Italy and Spain. PBMCs, B-cell-depleted T cells, or T cells were the source of the cDNA or gDNA that made up the material.

V trimming: 2 bases; J trimming: 6 bases; junction bases outside the gene matches: 3. Germline CDR1 reads SGHRS; CDR2 reads YFSETQ. There are 13 residues in the CDR3. In the study's own analysis: Cell counts per sample came from amplifying reference gene primers. Method: immunoSEQ multiplex PCR; TCRdb's copy keeps in-frame clones and lacks some. V, J and clone size are taken as reported in that table, and D and trimming were inferred from the DNA itself. The sample shows over 350,000 clones, just over 85% of them seen only once. The sequence derives from a woman in her 30s with active or convalescent COVID-19. This rearrangement joins TRBV5-1 to TRBJ2-7; 9 bases fit TRBD1. The specimen was peripheral blood. CDR3 residues: CASSFQQGAEQYF. CDR3 in DNA: TGCGCCAGCAGCTTCCAACAGGGGGCCGAGCAGTACTTC.